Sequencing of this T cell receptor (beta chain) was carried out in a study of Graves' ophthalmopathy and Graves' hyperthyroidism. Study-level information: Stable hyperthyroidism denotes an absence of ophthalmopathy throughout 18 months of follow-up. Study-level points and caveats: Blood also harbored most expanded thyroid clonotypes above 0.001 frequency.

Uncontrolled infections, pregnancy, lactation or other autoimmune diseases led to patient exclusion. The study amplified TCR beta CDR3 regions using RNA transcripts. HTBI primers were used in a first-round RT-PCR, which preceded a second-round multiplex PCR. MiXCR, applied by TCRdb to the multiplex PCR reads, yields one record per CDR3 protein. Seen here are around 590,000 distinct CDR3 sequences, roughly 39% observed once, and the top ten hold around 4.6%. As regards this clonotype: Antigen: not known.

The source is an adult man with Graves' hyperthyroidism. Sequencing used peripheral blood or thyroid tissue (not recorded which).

CDR3 bases: TGTGCCACCAGTGCCTCCGGGGCTCTAAACGAGCAGTACTTC. This gives the protein CATSASGALNEQYF. V is TRBV24-1 and J is TRBJ2-7; either TRBD1 or TRBD2 may supply D (5 bases each). V lost 5 bases and J lost 5, with 15 bases in between. This CDR3 is 14 amino acids long. Germline V gene data show CDR1 as KGHDR and CDR2 as SFDVKD.